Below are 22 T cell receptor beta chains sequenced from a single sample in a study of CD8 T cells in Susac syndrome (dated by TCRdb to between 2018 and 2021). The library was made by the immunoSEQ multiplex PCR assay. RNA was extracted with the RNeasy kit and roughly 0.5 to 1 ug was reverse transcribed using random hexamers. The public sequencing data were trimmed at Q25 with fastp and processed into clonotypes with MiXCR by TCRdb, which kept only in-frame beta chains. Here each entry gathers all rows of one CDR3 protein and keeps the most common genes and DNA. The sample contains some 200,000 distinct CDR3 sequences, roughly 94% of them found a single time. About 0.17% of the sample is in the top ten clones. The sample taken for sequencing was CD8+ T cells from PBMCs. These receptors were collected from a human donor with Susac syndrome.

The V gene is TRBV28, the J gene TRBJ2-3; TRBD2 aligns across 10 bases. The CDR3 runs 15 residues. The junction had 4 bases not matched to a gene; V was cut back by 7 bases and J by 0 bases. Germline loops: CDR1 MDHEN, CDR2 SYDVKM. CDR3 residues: CASTVLAGSTDTQYF. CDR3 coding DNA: TGTGCCAGCACCGTACTAGCGGGAAGCACAGATACGCAGTATTTT.

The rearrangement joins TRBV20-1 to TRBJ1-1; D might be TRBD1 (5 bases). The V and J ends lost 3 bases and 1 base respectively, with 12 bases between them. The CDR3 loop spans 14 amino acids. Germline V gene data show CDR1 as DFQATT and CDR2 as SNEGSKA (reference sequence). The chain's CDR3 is CSAREWQGNTEAFF. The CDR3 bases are TGCAGTGCTAGGGAGTGGCAGGGGAACACTGAAGCTTTCTTT.

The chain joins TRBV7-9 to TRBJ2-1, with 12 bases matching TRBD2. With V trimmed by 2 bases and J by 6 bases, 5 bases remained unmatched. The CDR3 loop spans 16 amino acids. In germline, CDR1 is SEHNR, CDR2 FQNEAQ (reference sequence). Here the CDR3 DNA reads TGTGCCAGCAGCTTAAGTTTACTAGCGGGGGGCAATGAGCAGTTCTTC. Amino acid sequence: CASSLSLLAGGNEQFF.

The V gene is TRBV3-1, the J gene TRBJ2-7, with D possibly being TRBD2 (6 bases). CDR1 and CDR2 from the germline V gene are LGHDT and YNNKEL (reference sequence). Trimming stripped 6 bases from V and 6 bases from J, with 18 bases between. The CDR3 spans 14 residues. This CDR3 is CASSSRDFDPEQYF. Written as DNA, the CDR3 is TGTGCCAGCAGTTCCAGGGACTTCGATCCCGAGCAGTACTTC.

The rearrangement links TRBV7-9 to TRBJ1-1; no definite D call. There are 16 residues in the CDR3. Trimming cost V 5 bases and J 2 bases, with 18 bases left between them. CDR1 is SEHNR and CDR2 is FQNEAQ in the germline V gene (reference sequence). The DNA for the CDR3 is TGTGCCAGCAGCCCCCCTCCCGTCGGAGTAAACACTGAAGCTTTCTTT. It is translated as CASSPPPVGVNTEAFF.

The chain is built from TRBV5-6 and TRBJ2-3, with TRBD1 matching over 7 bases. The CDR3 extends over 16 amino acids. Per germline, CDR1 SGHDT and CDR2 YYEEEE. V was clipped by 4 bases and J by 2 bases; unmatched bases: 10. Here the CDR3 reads CASSQLRDSNTDTQYF. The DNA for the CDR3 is TGTGCCAGCAGCCAGTTACGGGACAGCAACACAGATACGCAGTATTTT. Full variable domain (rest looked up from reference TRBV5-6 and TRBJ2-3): DAGVTQSPTHLIKTRGQQVTLRCSPKSGHDTVSWYQQALGQGPQFIFQYYEEEERQRGNFPDRFSGHQFPNYSSELNVNALLLGDSALYLCASSQLRDSNTDTQYFGPGTRLTVL.

Here the CDR3 reads CASSAPGGSAYEQYF. CDR3 nucleotide sequence: TGTGCCAGCAGCGCCCCGGGCGGTAGCGCCTACGAGCAGTACTTC. The rearrangement links TRBV9 to TRBJ2-7; TRBD2 might be the D (5 bases). Trimming took off 3 bases at V and 2 bases at J, with 15 bases between the two ends. The CDR3 length is 15 residues. In germline, CDR1 is SGDLS, CDR2 YYNGEE. The full variable domain, its missing parts supplied by reference TRBV9 and TRBJ2-7, is DSGVTQTPKHLITATGQRVTLRCSPRSGDLSVYWYQQSLDQGLQFLIQYYNGEERAKGNILERFSAQQFPDLHSELNLSSLELGDSALYFCASSAPGGSAYEQYFGPGTRLTVT.

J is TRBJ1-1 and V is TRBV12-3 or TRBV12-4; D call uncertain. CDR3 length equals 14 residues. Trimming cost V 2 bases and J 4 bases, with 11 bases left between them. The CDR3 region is CASSLTVRSTEAFF. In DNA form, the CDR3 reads TGTGCCAGCAGTTTAACGGTCAGGAGCACTGAAGCTTTCTTT.

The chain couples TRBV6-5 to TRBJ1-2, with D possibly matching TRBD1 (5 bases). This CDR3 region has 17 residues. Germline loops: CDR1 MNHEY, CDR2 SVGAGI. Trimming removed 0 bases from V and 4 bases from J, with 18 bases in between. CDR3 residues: CASSYSFPGRNGYGYTF. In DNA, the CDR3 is TGTGCCAGCAGTTACTCCTTCCCGGGACGGAATGGCTATGGCTACACCTTC.

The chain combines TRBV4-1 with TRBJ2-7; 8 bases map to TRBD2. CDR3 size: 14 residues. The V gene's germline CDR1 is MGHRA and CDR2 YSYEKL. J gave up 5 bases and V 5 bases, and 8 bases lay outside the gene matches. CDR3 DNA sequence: TGCGCCAGCAGCGAAGCGGGAGAAGTGGACGAGCAGTACTTC. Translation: CASSEAGEVDEQYF.

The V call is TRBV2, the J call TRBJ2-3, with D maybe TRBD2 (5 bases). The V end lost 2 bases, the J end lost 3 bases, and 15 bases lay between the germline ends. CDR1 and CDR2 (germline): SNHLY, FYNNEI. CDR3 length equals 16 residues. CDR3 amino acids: CASSELRPAVTDTQYF. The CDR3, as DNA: TGTGCCAGCAGTGAATTAAGGCCAGCGGTAACAGATACGCAGTATTTT.

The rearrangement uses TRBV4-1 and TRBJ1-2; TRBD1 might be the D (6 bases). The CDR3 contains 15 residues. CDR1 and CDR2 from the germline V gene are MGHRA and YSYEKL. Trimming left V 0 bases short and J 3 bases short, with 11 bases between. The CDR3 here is CASSQEGAQYYGYTF. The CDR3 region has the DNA TGCGCCAGCAGCCAAGAGGGGGCACAGTACTATGGCTACACCTTC.

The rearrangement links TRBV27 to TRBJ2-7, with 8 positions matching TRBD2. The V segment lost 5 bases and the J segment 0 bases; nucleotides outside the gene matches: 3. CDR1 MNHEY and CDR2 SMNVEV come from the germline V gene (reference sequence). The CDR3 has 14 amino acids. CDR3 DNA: TGTGCCAGCAGTCCGGGACTAGGCTCCTACGAGCAGTACTTC. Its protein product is CASSPGLGSYEQYF.

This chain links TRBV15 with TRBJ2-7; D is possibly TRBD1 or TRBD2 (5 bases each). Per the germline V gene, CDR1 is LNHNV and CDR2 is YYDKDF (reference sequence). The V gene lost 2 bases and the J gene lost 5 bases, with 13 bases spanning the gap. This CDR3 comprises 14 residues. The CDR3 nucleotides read TGTGCCACCAGCAGAAGTGGGACCCTTCACGAGCAGTACTTC. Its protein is CATSRSGTLHEQYF.

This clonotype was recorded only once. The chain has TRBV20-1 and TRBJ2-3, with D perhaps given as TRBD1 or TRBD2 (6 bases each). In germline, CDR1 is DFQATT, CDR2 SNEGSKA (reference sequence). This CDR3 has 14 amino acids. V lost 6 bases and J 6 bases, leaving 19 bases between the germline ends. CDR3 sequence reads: CSASAPGAEDTQYF. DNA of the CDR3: TGCAGTGCCTCAGCGCCGGGGGCCGAGGATACGCAGTATTTT.

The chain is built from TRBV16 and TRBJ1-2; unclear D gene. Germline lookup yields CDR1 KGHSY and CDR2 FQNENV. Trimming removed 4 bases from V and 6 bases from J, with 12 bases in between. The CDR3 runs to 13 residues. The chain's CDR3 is CASSPGSGDGYTF. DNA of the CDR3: TGTGCCAGCAGCCCCGGCAGTGGCGATGGCTACACCTTC.

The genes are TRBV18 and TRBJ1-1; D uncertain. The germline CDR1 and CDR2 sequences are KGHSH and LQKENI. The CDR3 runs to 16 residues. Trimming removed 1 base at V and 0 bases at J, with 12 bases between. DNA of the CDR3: TGTGCCAGCTCACCACTAACAGAAACCATGAACACTGAAGCTTTCTTT. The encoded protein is CASSPLTETMNTEAFF.

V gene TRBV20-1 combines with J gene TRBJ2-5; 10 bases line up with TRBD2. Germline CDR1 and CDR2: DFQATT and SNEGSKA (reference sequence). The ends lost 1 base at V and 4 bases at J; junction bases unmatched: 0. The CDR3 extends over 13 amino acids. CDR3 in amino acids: CSARASGRETQYF. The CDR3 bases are TGCAGTGCTAGAGCTAGCGGGAGAGAGACCCAGTACTTC.

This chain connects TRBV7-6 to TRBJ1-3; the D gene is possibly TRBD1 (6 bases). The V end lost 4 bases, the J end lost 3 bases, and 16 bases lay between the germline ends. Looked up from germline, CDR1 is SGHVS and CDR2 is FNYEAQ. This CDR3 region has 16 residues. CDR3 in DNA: TGTGCCAGCAGCTCACCGACAGGCCCGGTTGGAAACACCATATATTTT. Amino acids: CASSSPTGPVGNTIYF.

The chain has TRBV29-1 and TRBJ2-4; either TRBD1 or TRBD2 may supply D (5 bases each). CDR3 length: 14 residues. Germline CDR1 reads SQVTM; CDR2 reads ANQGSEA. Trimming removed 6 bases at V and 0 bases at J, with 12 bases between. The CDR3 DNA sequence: TGCAGCGTCCTCCAGGGAGTAGCCAAAAACATTCAGTACTTC. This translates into CSVLQGVAKNIQYF.

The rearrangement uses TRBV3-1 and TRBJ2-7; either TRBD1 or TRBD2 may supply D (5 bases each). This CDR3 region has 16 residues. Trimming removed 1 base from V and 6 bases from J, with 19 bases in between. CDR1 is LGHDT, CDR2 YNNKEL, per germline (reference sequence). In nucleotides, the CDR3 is TGTGCCAGCAGCCAAGCGAGTCTACGGGGCGTCCCCGAGCAGTACTTC. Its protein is CASSQASLRGVPEQYF.

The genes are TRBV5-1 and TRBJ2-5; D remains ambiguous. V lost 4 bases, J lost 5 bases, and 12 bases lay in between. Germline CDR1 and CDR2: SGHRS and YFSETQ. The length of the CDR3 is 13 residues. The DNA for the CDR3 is TGCGCCAGCAGCCCAACGAAGGGTGAGACCCAGTACTTC. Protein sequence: CASSPTKGETQYF.